Reported below is one T cell receptor (beta chain). The antigen is unknown. The sample originates from a study of cytomegalovirus exposure and HLA in healthy donors. Study in general: An early release of data contained tens of millions of unique TCRs, which came from HLA-typed donors. Study-wide points: More clonal expansion characterized HLA-associated TCR beta chains than equally common others in a later analysis. Generally TCR sequences proved uncommon, though certain public TCRs appeared in numerous donors. It was approximately 150 TCR beta chains that were listed as cytomegalovirus-associated.

Germline loops: CDR1 MNHEY, CDR2 SMNVEV (reference sequence). The CDR3 loop spans 12 amino acids. V lost 5 bases to trimming and J lost 6 bases, with 11 bases between them. A multiplex PCR was run with 60 Vbeta primers and 13 Jbeta primers. Assay: immunoSEQ multiplex PCR; the TCRdb copy retains only in-frame clones and omits some. The table shows over 110,000 clones, with 82% occurring only once. The sequenced sample consisted of PBMCs. V is TRBV27 and J is TRBJ2-7, with D perhaps matching TRBD1 (6 bases). The sequence was obtained from a male donor in good health and CMV-seronegative. CDR3 region: CASSMQGLEQYF. The DNA for the CDR3 is TGTGCCAGCAGTATGCAGGGGCTCGAGCAGTACTTC.